This TCR beta chain derives from a study of T cell responses to AZD1222 COVID-19 vaccine. This CDR3 is 13 amino acids long. The V end lost 4 bases, the J end lost 1 base, and 5 bases lay between the germline ends. CDR1 LNHDA and CDR2 SQIVND come from the germline V gene (reference sequence). Assay used: immunoSEQ multiplex PCR; TCRdb lists only in-frame clones, some missing. Among 120,000 or so clones listed, about nine tenths were seen once. The chain links TRBV19 to TRBJ1-5, with D unresolved. The specimen comprised peripheral blood, sampled on day 0 of AZD1222 vaccination. This TCR came from an adult in good health. The CDR3 coding sequence is TGTGCCAGTAGTAGCTGGAGCAATCAGCCCCAGCATTTT. Its translation: CASSSWSNQPQHF. The variable domain in full, completed from reference TRBV19 and TRBJ1-5, reads DGGITQSPKYLFRKEGQNVTLSCEQNLNHDAMYWYRQDPGQGLRLIYYSQIVNDFQKGDIAEGYSVSREKKESFPLTVTSAQKNPTAFYLCASSSWSNQPQHFGDGTRLSIL.